These 16 T cell receptor beta chains were all obtained from the same sample, sequenced in a study of tissue T cells after allogeneic stem cell transplantation. Clones were read by immunoSEQ multiplex PCR, and TCRdb kept only the in-frame ones, dropping some. The data contain several hundred clones, 65% to 80% of them singletons. The specimen was lymph node tissue. Source of these receptors: a female BALB/c mouse in good health. Mouse MHC haplotype: H2-d.

In the case of this clone: The genes and germline here are from mouse. Read data end 1 residue before the CDR3 end; the end is taken from the germline J gene. The chain has TRBV19 and TRBJ2-1; 11 bases align to TRBD1. The CDR3 loop spans 14 amino acids. Germline assignment: CDR1 FNHDT and CDR2 SITEND (reference sequence). After removal of 4 bases from V and 7 bases from J, the junction contained 4 bases not matched to a gene. The CDR3 loop is CASSGTGGGAEQFF. The covered CDR3 bases are TGTGCCAGCAGTGGGACAGGGGGGGGAGCTGAGCAGTTC.

Comment on this clone: Gene names denote mouse genes. Incomplete CDR3 DNA: TGTGCCTGGAGTCTAGGAAGGGTGGATCAAAACACCTTGTAC. This sequence encodes CAWSLGRVDQNTLY. The entire CDR3 is CAWSLGRVDQNTLYF. The chain links TRBV31 to TRBJ2-4, with D unclear. The read ends 1 residue before the CDR3 terminus; that terminus is restored from the germline J gene. Per the germline V gene, CDR1 is GKSSPN and CDR2 is SITVG. Trimming left V 0 bases short and J 2 bases short, with 12 bases between. This CDR3 spans 15 amino acids.

Concerning this clone itself: Gene names refer to mouse genes. The read terminates 1 residue ahead of where the CDR3 ends, so the germline J gene completes it. The chain links TRBV1 to TRBJ2-2, with D maybe TRBD1 (6 bases). The CDR3 runs to 16 residues. The V end was cut by 0 bases, the J end by 0 bases, with 8 bases between. Germline V gene lookup returns CDR1 NSQYPW and CDR2 LRSPGD (reference sequence). CDR3 residues: CTCSADAGANTGQLYF. Incomplete CDR3 DNA: TGCACCTGCAGTGCAGATGCAGGGGCAAACACCGGGCAGCTCTAC. Based on the CDR3 plus reference TRBV1 and TRBJ2-2, the full variable domain is VTLLEQNPRWRLVPRGQAVNLRCILKNSQYPWMSWYQQDLQKQLQWLFTLRSPGDKEVKSLPGADYLATRVTDTELRLQVANMSQGRTLYCTCSADAGANTGQLYFGEGSKLTVL.

This clone showed up just once. Here the gene names and germline are mouse. The sequenced fragment ends 1 residue before the CDR3 boundary, so the rest is inferred from the germline J gene. The chain combines TRBV30 with TRBJ2-5; no clear D. This CDR3 spans 12 amino acids. Trimming cost V 3 bases and J 0 bases, with 4 bases left between them. Germline lookup yields CDR1 SQVVS and CDR2 ANEGSEA. CDR3 DNA, as far as it was read: TGTAGTTCTAGCAGGAACCAAGACACCCAGTAC. This encodes CSSSRNQDTQY. In full, the CDR3 is CSSSRNQDTQYF.

Notes on this clone: The gene names given are mouse names. The CDR3 end is not reached by the read, which stops 1 residue before it; the germline J gene fills it in. The chain uses TRBV17 and TRBJ2-3, with 11 bases aligning to TRBD2. The CDR3 has 14 amino acids. Losses at the gene ends were 6 bases for V and 3 bases for J; bases not matched to a gene: 2. Germline loops: CDR1 MNHDT, CDR2 YYDKIL. The CDR3: CASSRLGGAETLYF. CDR3 bases read: TGTGCTAGCAGCAGACTGGGGGGGGCAGAAACGCTGTAT.

This clone was detected once. Gene names are mouse gene names. The CDR3 is cut off 1 residue early in the read; its end comes from the germline J gene. This rearrangement joins TRBV26 to TRBJ1-1; D gene unclear. The CDR3 consists of 10 residues. V was cut by 0 bases and J by 8 bases, with 1 base left in between. CDR1 KGHPV and CDR2 FQNQEV come from the germline V gene (reference sequence). The sequenced CDR3 bases are TGTGCCAGCAGTCTGTCTGAAGTCTTC. This gives the protein CASSLSEVF. In full, the CDR3 reads CASSLSEVFF.

This clone was seen a few times. Genes here carry mouse names. The read is 1 residue too short to cover the CDR3 end, so that end is filled in from the germline J gene. This chain joins TRBV31 and TRBJ1-2; TRBD1 might be the D (5 bases). The CDR3 covers 14 residues. V gave up 0 bases and J gave up 0 bases, with 8 bases separating them. CDR1 is GKSSPN and CDR2 is SITVG in the germline V gene. Partial CDR3 DNA: TGTGCCTGGAGTCTACGACAGACAAACTCCGACTACACC. Translation: CAWSLRQTNSDYT. From start to end, the CDR3 is CAWSLRQTNSDYTF. The whole variable domain, remainder taken from reference TRBV31 and TRBJ1-2, is AQTIHQWPVAEIKAVGSPLSLGCTIKGKSSPNLYWYWQATGGTLQQLFYSITVGQVESVVQLNLSASRPKDDQFILSTEKLLLSHSGFYLCAWSLRQTNSDYTFGSGTRLLVI.

This clone was seen only a few times. Gene names are the mouse ones. The read stops 1 residue short of the end of the CDR3; the missing end is completed from the germline J gene. This rearrangement joins TRBV20 to TRBJ1-3, with no clear D. Trimming removed 2 bases from V and 0 bases from J, with 5 bases in between. There are 13 residues in the CDR3. The germline V gene encodes CDR1 GFQATS and CDR2 STVNSAI. CDR3 residues: CGARTHSGNTLYF. The CDR3 bases that were read are TGTGGTGCTAGGACACATTCTGGAAATACGCTCTAT.

Concerning this clone itself: The gene names here belong to mouse. The CDR3 end is not reached by the read, which stops 1 residue before it; the germline J gene fills it in. The chain couples TRBV20 to TRBJ2-3; D may be TRBD1 (6 bases). CDR3 length: 16 amino acids. V was pared by 0 bases and J by 0 bases, with 13 bases between. Germline V CDR1 and CDR2: GFQATS, STVNSAI. The CDR3 here is CGARDPGHSSAETLYF. CDR3 DNA (partial): TGTGGTGCTAGGGATCCGGGACATTCTAGTGCAGAAACGCTGTAT.

To note about this clone: Mouse gene names and germline throughout. The CDR3 is CASRETGYEQYF. CDR3 DNA (partial): TGTGCCAGCAGAGAGACAGGGTATGAACAGTAC. This chain links TRBV19 with TRBJ2-7; 7 bases are a match to TRBD1. The read ends 1 residue shy of where the CDR3 ends; the end is completed using the germline J gene. Per germline, CDR1 FNHDT and CDR2 SITEND (reference sequence). Trimming cost V 5 bases and J 4 bases; bases outside gene matches: 3. CDR3 length: 12 residues.

Turning to this clone: Germline and genes: mouse. The read ends 1 residue shy of where the CDR3 ends; the end is completed using the germline J gene. The chain is built from TRBV13-2 and TRBJ2-1; D may be TRBD1 or TRBD2 (5 bases each). The CDR3 extends over 14 amino acids. Between the trimmed V and J ends, which lost 0 bases and 6 bases, there was a span of 10 bases. The germline gives CDR1 NNHNN, CDR2 SYGAGS (reference sequence). The DNA read from the CDR3 is TGTGCCAGCGGTGATGCGAGGGGCGCTGCTGAGCAGTTC. Protein product: CASGDARGAAEQF. The whole CDR3 reads CASGDARGAAEQFF.

Comments on this clone: Genes and germline come from the mouse. From the germline J gene comes the end of the CDR3, since the read stops 1 residue before it. This rearrangement joins TRBV3 to TRBJ2-2, with D unresolved. CDR3 length equals 16 residues. CDR1 and CDR2 from the germline V gene are SNHLY and FYNGKV (reference sequence). Trimming cost V 0 bases and J 0 bases, with 8 bases left between them. The CDR3 DNA, read in part, is TGTGCCAGCAGCTTAGCTCCGGGGTCAAACACCGGGCAGCTCTAC. Protein sequence: CASSLAPGSNTGQLY. The whole CDR3 is CASSLAPGSNTGQLYF.

About this clone itself: Gene labels here are mouse ones. The read halts 1 residue ahead of the CDR3 end, with the missing end drawn from the germline J gene. V is TRBV14 and J is TRBJ1-1; 8 nucleotides match TRBD1. V lost 4 bases to trimming and J lost 4 bases; unmatched junction nucleotides: 3. Germline CDR1 is SGHDT and CDR2 is FRDEAV. This CDR3 comprises 13 residues. CDR3 DNA, as far as it was read: TGTGCCAGCAGTCCGACAGGGGTCACAGAAGTCTTC. As protein: CASSPTGVTEVF. The entire CDR3 is CASSPTGVTEVFF.

Concerning this clone itself: The gene names given are mouse names. The read stops 1 residue short of the end of the CDR3; the missing end is completed from the germline J gene. This rearrangement joins TRBV13-2 to TRBJ2-7; 12 bases align to TRBD2. The CDR3 spans 15 residues. With V trimmed by 0 bases and J by 6 bases, 4 bases remained unmatched. Germline V gives CDR1 NNHNN, CDR2 SYGAGS (reference sequence). The sequenced part of the CDR3 DNA is TGTGCCAGCGGTGATGGGACTGGGGGGGGCGCTGAACAGTAC. Its protein is CASGDGTGGGAEQY. The whole CDR3 sequence is CASGDGTGGGAEQYF.

A remark on this clone: Gene names refer to mouse genes. The read ends 1 residue early relative to the CDR3; the germline J gene fills the gap. This chain connects TRBV30 to TRBJ2-5, with 7 bases that match TRBD2. V lost 0 bases to trimming and J lost 6 bases; unmatched junction nucleotides: 3. There are 13 residues in the CDR3. The germline V gene has CDR1 SQVVS and CDR2 ANEGSEA. The CDR3 sequence is CSSRESGGDTQYF. The covered CDR3 bases are TGTAGTTCTAGAGAATCGGGGGGGGACACCCAGTAC.

This clone was picked up a small number of times. Gene names follow the mouse nomenclature. The read ends 1 residue early relative to the CDR3; the germline J gene fills the gap. The chain uses TRBV1 and TRBJ2-1; D possibly corresponds to TRBD1 (6 bases). Between the trimmed V and J ends, which lost 1 base and 2 bases, there was a span of 6 bases. This CDR3 has 14 residues. Per the germline V gene, CDR1 is NSQYPW and CDR2 is LRSPGD (reference sequence). Incomplete CDR3 DNA: TGCACCTGCAGTGCAGCAGGGGACTATGCTGAGCAGTTC. This encodes CTCSAAGDYAEQF. The CDR3, in full, reads CTCSAAGDYAEQFF.